Sequencing of this T cell receptor beta chain was carried out in a study of T cell responses to AZD1222 COVID-19 vaccine. Findings and limits, study-wide: Sampled repertoires all dated from after the peak T cell response. With two AZD1222 doses given, Spike-specific TCR breadth and depth both rose.

Libraries were prepared by immunoSEQ multiplex PCR; TCRdb keeps only in-frame clonotypes and omits some of them. The sample comprises about 120,000 clones, about 90% of which are singletons, and less than 6.5% rests with the top ten. This CDR3 contains 14 residues. The germline V gene encodes CDR1 LNHDA and CDR2 SQIVND (reference sequence). V was pared by 0 bases and J by 5 bases, with 11 bases between. A remark on this clone: Its antigen is undetermined.

The material was peripheral blood, obtained on day 0 of AZD1222 vaccination. This clonotype was sampled from an adult in good health. This chain links TRBV19 with TRBJ2-7; a weak D match, TRBD2 (6 bases). The CDR3 DNA is TGTGCCAGTAGTATAGATCCGGGAGTCGACGAGCAGTACTTC. Protein: CASSIDPGVDEQYF.